Detailed here is one T cell receptor (beta chain). Clones were sequenced by immunoSEQ multiplex PCR, and TCRdb holds only the in-frame ones, with some missing. The data hold some 370,000 clones, with 83% observed a single time. The sample is drawn from a study of Ad26.COV2.S vaccination and SARS-CoV-2 variants. V lost 2 bases and J 4 bases, leaving 11 bases between the germline ends. The CDR3 is made up of 14 amino acids. The germline CDR1 and CDR2 sequences are MNHEY and SMNVEV (reference sequence). Specified treatment: around 19 received Ad26.COV2.S at low or high dose, single or two shots; about 5 received placebo; per-sample allocation not given. Collection of the samples took place on day 63 after the first injection of vaccine or placebo.

Material: peripheral blood, obtained in a trial of Ad26.COV2.S vaccine versus placebo. This receptor was identified in a person between 18 and 59 years old who received the Ad26.COV2.S COVID-19 vaccine or a placebo. V is TRBV27 and J is TRBJ1-1; D gene ambiguous. CDR3: CASSLERVGTEAFF. Here the CDR3 DNA reads TGTGCCAGCAGTTTAGAACGGGTTGGCACTGAAGCTTTCTTT.